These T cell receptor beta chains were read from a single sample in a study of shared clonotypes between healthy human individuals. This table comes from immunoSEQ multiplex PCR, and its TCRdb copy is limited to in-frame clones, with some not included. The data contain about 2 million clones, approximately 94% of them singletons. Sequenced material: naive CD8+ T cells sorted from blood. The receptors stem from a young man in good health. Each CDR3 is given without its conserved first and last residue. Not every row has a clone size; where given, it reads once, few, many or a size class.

CDR3aa: ASSWTSGGYEQY
v_gene: TRBV28
j_gene: TRBJ2-7
abundance: NA

CDR3aa: ASSFKQGFDFYEQY
v_gene: TRBV6-5
j_gene: TRBJ2-7
abundance: once

CDR3aa: ASRAGTASYNEQF
v_gene: TRBV27
j_gene: TRBJ2-1
abundance: NA

CDR3aa: ASSIQGGGEQF
v_gene: TRBV19
j_gene: TRBJ2-1
abundance: NA

CDR3aa: ASSIGSGDNEQF
v_gene: TRBV4-3
j_gene: TRBJ2-1
abundance: NA

CDR3aa: ASSLGLAGIYNEQF
v_gene: TRBV5-1
j_gene: TRBJ2-1
abundance: NA

CDR3aa: ASSIAGQLYTGELF
v_gene: TRBV19
j_gene: TRBJ2-2
abundance: NA

CDR3aa: ASSLGEFYEQY
v_gene: TRBV4-1
j_gene: TRBJ2-7
abundance: NA

CDR3aa: ASSESGTGRQPQH
v_gene: TRBV9
j_gene: TRBJ1-5
abundance: NA

CDR3aa: ASSSQGIEQF
v_gene: TRBV5-6
j_gene: TRBJ2-1
abundance: NA

CDR3aa: ASSQEPGLAIHEQF
v_gene: TRBV4-1
j_gene: TRBJ2-1
abundance: NA

CDR3aa: ASSYNRDTEAF
v_gene: TRBV6-5
j_gene: TRBJ1-1
abundance: NA

CDR3aa: ASSLGGGGMGYEQY
v_gene: TRBV7-9
j_gene: TRBJ2-7
abundance: NA

CDR3aa: ASKIAGDPYNEQF
v_gene: TRBV27
j_gene: TRBJ2-1
abundance: NA

CDR3aa: ASSFGTSGGTDTQY
v_gene: TRBV5-1
j_gene: TRBJ2-3
abundance: NA

CDR3aa: ASSLDINYGYT
v_gene: TRBV11-1
j_gene: TRBJ1-2
abundance: NA

CDR3aa: ASSELLRGGLGEQF
v_gene: TRBV6-1
j_gene: TRBJ2-1
abundance: NA

CDR3aa: ASSLQGDPSYEQY
v_gene: TRBV7-9
j_gene: TRBJ2-7
abundance: NA

CDR3aa: ASSLSPAMSSYEQY
v_gene: TRBV27
j_gene: TRBJ2-7
abundance: NA

CDR3aa: ASTIGQGSTDTQY
v_gene: TRBV2
j_gene: TRBJ2-3
abundance: NA

CDR3aa: ASSQVDRASTDTQY
v_gene: TRBV4-1
j_gene: TRBJ2-3
abundance: NA

CDR3aa: TSSHQDAEAF
v_gene: TRBV1
j_gene: TRBJ1-1
abundance: NA

CDR3aa: ASRRLAGDPTGYNEQF
v_gene: TRBV7-6
j_gene: TRBJ2-1
abundance: NA

CDR3aa: AISPGEKLF
v_gene: TRBV10-3
j_gene: TRBJ1-4
abundance: NA

CDR3aa: ASSLNTGELF
v_gene: TRBV5-1
j_gene: TRBJ2-2
abundance: NA

CDR3aa: ASSSTSGSSTDTQY
v_gene: TRBV6-6
j_gene: TRBJ2-3
abundance: NA

CDR3aa: ASSGSRDSDYGYT
v_gene: TRBV25-1
j_gene: TRBJ1-2
abundance: once

CDR3aa: ASSPGTGAEKLF
v_gene: TRBV13
j_gene: TRBJ1-4
abundance: NA

CDR3aa: ASKSGREEETQY
v_gene: TRBV4-1
j_gene: TRBJ2-5
abundance: NA

CDR3aa: ASSPPGGASVHEQY
v_gene: TRBV18
j_gene: TRBJ2-7
abundance: NA

CDR3aa: ANSQDGAHQETQY
v_gene: TRBV4-1
j_gene: TRBJ2-5
abundance: NA

CDR3aa: ASSIDTGQPQH
v_gene: TRBV19
j_gene: TRBJ1-5
abundance: few

CDR3aa: ASSFFGGSEAF
v_gene: TRBV5-4
j_gene: TRBJ1-1
abundance: NA

CDR3aa: ASSEALEGAKNIQY
v_gene: TRBV2
j_gene: TRBJ2-4
abundance: NA

CDR3aa: ASSAFRTGVREQY
v_gene: TRBV28
j_gene: TRBJ2-7
abundance: NA

CDR3aa: ASSLRTYEQY
v_gene: TRBV28
j_gene: TRBJ2-7
abundance: NA

CDR3aa: ASSLGLAGDNEQY
v_gene: TRBV7-6
j_gene: TRBJ2-7
abundance: NA

CDR3aa: ASSILETGELF
v_gene: TRBV19
j_gene: TRBJ2-2
abundance: NA

CDR3aa: ASSLFLYEQY
v_gene: TRBV7-9
j_gene: TRBJ2-7
abundance: NA

CDR3aa: ASSQIAGGTEAF
v_gene: TRBV14
j_gene: TRBJ1-1
abundance: NA

CDR3aa: ASSSLAGVTYNEQF
v_gene: TRBV7-9
j_gene: TRBJ2-1
abundance: NA

CDR3aa: ASSYRNYEQY
v_gene: TRBV28
j_gene: TRBJ2-7
abundance: NA

CDR3aa: ASSLPGSYEQY
v_gene: TRBV13
j_gene: TRBJ2-7
abundance: NA

CDR3aa: ASRDPGQGYYGYT
v_gene: TRBV27
j_gene: TRBJ1-2
abundance: NA

CDR3aa: ASTTSGSEQY
v_gene: TRBV27
j_gene: TRBJ2-7
abundance: NA

CDR3aa: ASSLWTGQETQY
v_gene: TRBV7-6
j_gene: TRBJ2-5
abundance: NA

CDR3aa: ASSLQGAMEQY
v_gene: TRBV7-9
j_gene: TRBJ2-7
abundance: NA

CDR3aa: ASSRSPFWEQY
v_gene: TRBV19
j_gene: TRBJ2-7
abundance: NA

CDR3aa: ASSDTTASSYNEQF
v_gene: TRBV19
j_gene: TRBJ2-1
abundance: NA

CDR3aa: ASSSYDVTEDNQPQH
v_gene: TRBV27
j_gene: TRBJ1-5
abundance: NA

CDR3aa: ASAVGVAGVGYEQY
v_gene: TRBV27
j_gene: TRBJ2-7
abundance: once

CDR3aa: ASSSLQGNYGYT
v_gene: TRBV6-5
j_gene: TRBJ1-2
abundance: NA

CDR3aa: ASILVRDGELF
v_gene: TRBV7-9
j_gene: TRBJ2-2
abundance: NA

CDR3aa: ASSQPFSTDTQY
v_gene: TRBV4-1
j_gene: TRBJ2-3
abundance: NA